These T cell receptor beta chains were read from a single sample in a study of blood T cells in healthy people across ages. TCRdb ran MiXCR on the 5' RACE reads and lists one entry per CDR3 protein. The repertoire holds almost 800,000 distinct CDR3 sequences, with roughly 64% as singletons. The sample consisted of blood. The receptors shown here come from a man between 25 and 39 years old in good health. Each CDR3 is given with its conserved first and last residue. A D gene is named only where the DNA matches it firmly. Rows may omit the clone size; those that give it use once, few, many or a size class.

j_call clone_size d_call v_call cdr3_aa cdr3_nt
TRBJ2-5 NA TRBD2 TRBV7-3 CASSLTAGLAGSATQYF TGTGCCAGCAGCTTAACTGCAGGACTAGCGGGATCAGCGACCCAGTACTTC
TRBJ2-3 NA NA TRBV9 CASSVAIGPLKSTQYF TGTGCCAGCAGCGTAGCAATCGGTCCCTTGAAGAGTACGCAGTATTTT
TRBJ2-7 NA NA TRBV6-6 CASSYSGGHKSYEQYF TGTGCCAGCAGTTACTCGGGGGGCCACAAGTCCTACGAGCAGTACTTC
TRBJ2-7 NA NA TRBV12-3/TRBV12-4 CASGTNSYEQYF TGTGCCAGCGGAACGAACTCCTACGAGCAGTACTTC
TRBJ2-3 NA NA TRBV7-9 CASRVAAADTQYF TGTGCCAGCAGGGTGGCGGCGGCAGATACGCAGTATTTT
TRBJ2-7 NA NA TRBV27 CASRAGWHEQYF TGTGCCAGCAGGGCAGGCTGGCACGAGCAGTACTTC
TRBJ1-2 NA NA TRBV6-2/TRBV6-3 CASSYSRNRYGYTF TGTGCCAGCAGTTACTCAAGGAACCGCTATGGCTACACCTTC
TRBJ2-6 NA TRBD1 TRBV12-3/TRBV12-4 CASSLGPGGAGANVLTF TGTGCCAGCAGTTTGGGGCCAGGGGGCGCTGGGGCCAACGTCCTGACTTTC
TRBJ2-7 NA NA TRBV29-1 CSVVFRATTYEQYF TGCAGCGTTGTGTTCAGGGCGACGACCTACGAGCAGTACTTC
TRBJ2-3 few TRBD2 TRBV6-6 CASSYVLTSGRHTQYF TGTGCCAGCAGTTACGTTTTGACTAGCGGGCGTCATACGCAGTATTTT
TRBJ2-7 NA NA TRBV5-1 CASSLGLGVDYEQYF TGCGCCAGCAGCTTGGGCCTGGGGGTCGACTACGAGCAGTACTTC
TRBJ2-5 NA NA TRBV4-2 CASSQDPGSETQYF TGTGCCAGCAGCCAAGACCCGGGGTCCGAGACCCAGTACTTC
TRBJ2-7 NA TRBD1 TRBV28 CASSRRPGQAVHEQYF TGTGCCAGCAGCCGCAGGCCGGGACAGGCGGTCCACGAGCAGTACTTC
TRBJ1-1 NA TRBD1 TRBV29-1 CSVCSGTGDTEAFF TGCAGCGTATGCTCCGGGACAGGGGACACTGAAGCTTTCTTT
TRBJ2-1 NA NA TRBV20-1 CSARDEPQSYNEQFF TGCAGTGCTAGAGATGAACCGCAGTCCTACAATGAGCAGTTCTTC
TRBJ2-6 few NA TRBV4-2 CASSQEGGYSGANVLTF TGTGCCAGCAGCCAAGAGGGGGGCTACTCTGGGGCCAACGTCCTGACTTTC
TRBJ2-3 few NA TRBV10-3 CATGSSTDTQYF TGTGCCACGGGGAGTTCCACAGATACGCAGTATTTT
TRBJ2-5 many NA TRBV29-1 CSVSTWDTWETQYF TGCAGCGTTTCTACCTGGGACACCTGGGAGACCCAGTACTTC
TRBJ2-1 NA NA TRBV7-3 CASSLAPEYEQFF TGTGCCAGCAGCTTAGCACCCGAGTATGAGCAGTTCTTC
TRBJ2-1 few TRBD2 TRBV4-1 CASSQGLADNEQFF TGCGCCAGCAGCCAGGGACTAGCGGACAATGAGCAGTTCTTC
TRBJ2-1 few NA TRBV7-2 CASSFSTPNEQFF TGTGCCAGCAGCTTCAGTACTCCCAATGAGCAGTTCTTC
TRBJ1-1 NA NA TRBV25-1 CASSEASEAFF TGTGCCAGCAGTGAAGCTTCTGAAGCTTTCTTT
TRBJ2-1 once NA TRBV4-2 CASSQAARDEQFF TGTGCCAGCAGCCAAGCCGCTCGGGATGAGCAGTTCTTC
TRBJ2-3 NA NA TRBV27 CASSLSLQFRRLTQYF TGTGCCAGCAGTTTATCGCTCCAGTTCCGAAGGCTTACGCAGTATTTT
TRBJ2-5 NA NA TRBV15 CATSREIGESETQYF TGTGCCACCAGCAGAGAAATCGGGGAATCGGAGACCCAGTACTTC
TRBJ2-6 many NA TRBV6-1 CASSGSGANVLTF TGTGCCAGCAGCGGCTCTGGGGCCAACGTCCTGACTTTC
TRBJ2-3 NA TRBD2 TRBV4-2 CASSQERGSGGPTDTQYF TGTGCCAGCAGCCAAGAAAGGGGTAGCGGGGGGCCCACAGATACGCAGTATTTT
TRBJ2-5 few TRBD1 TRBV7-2 CASSRDRSGTQYF TGTGCCAGCAGTCGGGACAGGTCAGGGACCCAGTACTTC